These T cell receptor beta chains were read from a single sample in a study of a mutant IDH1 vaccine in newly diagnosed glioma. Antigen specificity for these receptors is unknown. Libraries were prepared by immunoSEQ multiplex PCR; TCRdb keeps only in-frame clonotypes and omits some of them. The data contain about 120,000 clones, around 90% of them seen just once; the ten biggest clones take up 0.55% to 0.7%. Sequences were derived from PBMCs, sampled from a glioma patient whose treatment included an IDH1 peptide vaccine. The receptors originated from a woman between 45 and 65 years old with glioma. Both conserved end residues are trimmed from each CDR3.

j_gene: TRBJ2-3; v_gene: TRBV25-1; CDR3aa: ASSEIIGAGSPDTQY
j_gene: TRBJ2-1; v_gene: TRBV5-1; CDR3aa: ASSPGPTSEQF
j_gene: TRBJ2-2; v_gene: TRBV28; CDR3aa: ASSFGIYVAGGYTGELF
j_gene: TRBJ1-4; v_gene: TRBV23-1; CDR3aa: ASSQTIQATNEKLF
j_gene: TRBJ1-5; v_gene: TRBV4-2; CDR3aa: ASSQSRGDYQPQH
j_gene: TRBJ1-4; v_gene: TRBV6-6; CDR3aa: ASSYSQRGTNEKLF
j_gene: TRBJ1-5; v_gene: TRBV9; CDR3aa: ASSVDVDQPQH
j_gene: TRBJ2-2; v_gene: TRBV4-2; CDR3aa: ASSQPRGTGELF
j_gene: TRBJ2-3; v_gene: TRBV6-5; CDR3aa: ASSYQGSRTDTQY
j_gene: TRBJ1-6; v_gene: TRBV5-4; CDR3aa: ASSQGQLRGYSPLH
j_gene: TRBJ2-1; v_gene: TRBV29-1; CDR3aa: SVNEQF
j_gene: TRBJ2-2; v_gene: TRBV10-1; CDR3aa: ASSERVPGELF
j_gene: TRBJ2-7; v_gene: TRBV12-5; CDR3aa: ASGPGQGSSYEQY
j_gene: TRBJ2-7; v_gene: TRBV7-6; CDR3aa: ASSPMGVRETYEQY
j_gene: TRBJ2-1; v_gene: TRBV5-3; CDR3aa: ARSQDVLDSLYNEQF
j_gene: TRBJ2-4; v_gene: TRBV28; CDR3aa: ASSFGRGRRNIQY
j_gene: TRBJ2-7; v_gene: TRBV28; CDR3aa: ASSPTGGISH
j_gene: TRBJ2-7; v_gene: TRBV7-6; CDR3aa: ASSPGQYLREQY
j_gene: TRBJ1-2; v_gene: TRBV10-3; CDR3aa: AISEQGPLNYGYT
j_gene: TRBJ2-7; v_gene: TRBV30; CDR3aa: AWSVETGPKGTYEQY
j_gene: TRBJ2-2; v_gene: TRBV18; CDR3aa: ASRLTEYTGELF
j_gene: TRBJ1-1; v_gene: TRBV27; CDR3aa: ASSLEQGDTEAF
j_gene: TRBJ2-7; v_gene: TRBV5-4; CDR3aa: ASSSLYEQY
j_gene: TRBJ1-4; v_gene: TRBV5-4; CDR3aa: ASSRALLGEKLF
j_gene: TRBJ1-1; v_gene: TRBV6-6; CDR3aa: ASSLTGLNTEAF
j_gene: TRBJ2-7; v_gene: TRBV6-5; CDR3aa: ASRAGVTLGQY
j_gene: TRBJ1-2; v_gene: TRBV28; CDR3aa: ASSSVTDGYT
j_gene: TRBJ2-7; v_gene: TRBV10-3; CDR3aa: AISESRGREQY
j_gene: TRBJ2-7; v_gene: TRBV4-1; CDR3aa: ASSQARGAYEQY
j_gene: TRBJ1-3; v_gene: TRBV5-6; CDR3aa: ASSWDGGFSGNTIY